These T cell receptor beta chains were read from a single sample in a study of cytomegalovirus exposure and HLA in healthy donors. Assay: immunoSEQ multiplex PCR; the TCRdb copy retains only in-frame clones and omits some. The table has around 200,000 clones, 60% to 85% seen once. Sequencing input: PBMCs. All receptors come from a female donor in good health and CMV-seronegative. The CDR3 runs from the conserved cysteine through the conserved F or W. Each record gives: D gene, clone size, V gene, J gene, CDR3 protein, CDR3 DNA. D genes are given only for firm matches. Where a row states a size, it is once, few, many or the class of an expanded clone; other rows omit it.

d_gene: TRBD1; abundance: once; v_gene: TRBV9; j_gene: TRBJ2-7; CDR3aa: CASSVTPDRGEQYF; CDR3nt: TGTGCCAGCAGCGTAACCCCGGACAGGGGCGAGCAGTACTTC
d_gene: NA; abundance: NA; v_gene: TRBV6-5; j_gene: TRBJ1-3; CDR3aa: CASSYSQRDYGNTIYF; CDR3nt: TGTGCCAGCAGTTACTCACAACGGGATTATGGAAACACCATATATTTT
d_gene: NA; abundance: NA; v_gene: TRBV2; j_gene: TRBJ1-1; CDR3aa: CASSDSTDLNTEAFF; CDR3nt: TGTGCCAGCAGTGACTCGACAGACTTGAACACTGAAGCTTTCTTT
d_gene: NA; abundance: NA; v_gene: TRBV10-3; j_gene: TRBJ1-5; CDR3aa: CAISEGEGNQPQHF; CDR3nt: TGTGCCATCAGTGAAGGGGAAGGGAATCAGCCCCAGCATTTT
d_gene: NA; abundance: few; v_gene: TRBV5-1; j_gene: TRBJ2-3; CDR3aa: CASSEVDSITDTQYF; CDR3nt: TGCGCCAGCAGCGAGGTGGACAGCATCACAGATACGCAGTATTTT
d_gene: TRBD1; abundance: NA; v_gene: TRBV7-2; j_gene: TRBJ2-7; CDR3aa: CASSYHRGPYEQYF; CDR3nt: TGTGCCAGCAGCTACCACAGGGGGCCCTACGAGCAGTACTTC
d_gene: NA; abundance: NA; v_gene: TRBV9; j_gene: TRBJ2-1; CDR3aa: CASSGTPGSQSIEQFF; CDR3nt: TGTGCCAGCAGCGGCACACCGGGAAGTCAAAGTATTGAGCAGTTCTTC
d_gene: TRBD1; abundance: NA; v_gene: TRBV16; j_gene: TRBJ1-1; CDR3aa: CASRGDREDTEAFF; CDR3nt: TGTGCCAGCCGGGGGGACAGGGAGGACACTGAAGCTTTCTTT
d_gene: TRBD1; abundance: NA; v_gene: TRBV19; j_gene: TRBJ2-2; CDR3aa: CASSRTGNTGELFF; CDR3nt: TGTGCCAGTAGTAGGACAGGGAACACCGGGGAGCTGTTTTTT
d_gene: TRBD1; abundance: NA; v_gene: TRBV2; j_gene: TRBJ1-6; CDR3aa: CASNHPGQGASPLHF; CDR3nt: TGTGCCAGCAATCATCCCGGACAGGGGGCCTCCCCCCTCCACTTT
d_gene: TRBD2; abundance: NA; v_gene: TRBV2; j_gene: TRBJ2-1; CDR3aa: CANDKGRGGTDEQFF; CDR3nt: TGTGCCAACGACAAAGGGCGGGGGGGCACGGATGAGCAGTTCTTC
d_gene: NA; abundance: NA; v_gene: TRBV5-1; j_gene: TRBJ2-7; CDR3aa: CASSPRGSSSYEQYF; CDR3nt: TGCGCCAGCAGCCCCAGAGGGTCATCATCCTACGAGCAGTACTTC
d_gene: NA; abundance: few; v_gene: TRBV27; j_gene: TRBJ1-1; CDR3aa: CASSLGGLGNTEAFF; CDR3nt: TGTGCCAGCAGTTTGGGGGGATTGGGGAACACTGAAGCTTTCTTT
d_gene: TRBD2; abundance: NA; v_gene: TRBV28; j_gene: TRBJ2-1; CDR3aa: CASSPGGAGTYNEQFF; CDR3nt: TGTGCCAGCAGCCCCGGGGGGGCGGGGACCTACAATGAGCAGTTCTTC
d_gene: TRBD2; abundance: NA; v_gene: TRBV5-1; j_gene: TRBJ2-1; CDR3aa: CASSLVVAGGHEQFF; CDR3nt: TGCGCCAGCAGCTTGGTGGTAGCGGGAGGCCATGAGCAGTTCTTC